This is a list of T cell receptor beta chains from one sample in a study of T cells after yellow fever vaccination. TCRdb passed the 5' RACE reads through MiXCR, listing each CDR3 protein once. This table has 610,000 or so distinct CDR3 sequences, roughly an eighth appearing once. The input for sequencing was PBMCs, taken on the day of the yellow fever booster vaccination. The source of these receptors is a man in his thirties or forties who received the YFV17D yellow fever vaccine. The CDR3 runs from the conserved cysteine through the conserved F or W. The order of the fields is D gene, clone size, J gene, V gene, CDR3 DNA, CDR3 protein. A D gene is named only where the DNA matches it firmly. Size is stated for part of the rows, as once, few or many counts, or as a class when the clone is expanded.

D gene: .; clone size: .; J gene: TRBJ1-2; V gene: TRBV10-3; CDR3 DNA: TGTGCCATCAGTGAGTCGACGGAGCTCAACTATGGCTACACCTTC; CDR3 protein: CAISESTELNYGYTF
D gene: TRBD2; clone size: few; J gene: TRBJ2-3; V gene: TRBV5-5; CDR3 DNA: TGTGCCAGCAGCTTGTGGATAGCGGGCACGGGGGATACGCAGTATTTT; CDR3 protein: CASSLWIAGTGDTQYF
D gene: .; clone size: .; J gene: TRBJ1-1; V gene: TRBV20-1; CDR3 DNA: TGCAGTGCTAGAGATGGGGGGGCAACCGACTCAAGGAACACTGAAGCTTTCTTT; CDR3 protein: CSARDGGATDSRNTEAFF
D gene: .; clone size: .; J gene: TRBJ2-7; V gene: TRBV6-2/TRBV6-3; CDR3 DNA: TGTGCCAGCAGGTCTACAGGGAACTACGAGCAGTACTTC; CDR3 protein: CASRSTGNYEQYF
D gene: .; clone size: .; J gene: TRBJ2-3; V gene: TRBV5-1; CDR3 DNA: TGCGCCAGCAGCGCCGAGGGAGCCCGCACAGATACGCAGTATTTT; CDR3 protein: CASSAEGARTDTQYF
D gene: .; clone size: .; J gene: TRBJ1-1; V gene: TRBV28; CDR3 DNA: TGTGCCCTCGGGGGGTTAGGCACTGAAGCTTTCTTT; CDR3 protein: CALGGLGTEAFF
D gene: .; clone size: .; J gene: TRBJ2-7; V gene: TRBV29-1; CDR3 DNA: TGCAGCGTGATTACCATAAGAGGCTCCTACGAGCAGTACTTC; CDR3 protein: CSVITIRGSYEQYF
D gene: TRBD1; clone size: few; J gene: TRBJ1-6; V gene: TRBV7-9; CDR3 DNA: TGTGCCAGCAGGCCGACAGGGACCAATTCACCCCTCCACTTT; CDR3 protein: CASRPTGTNSPLHF
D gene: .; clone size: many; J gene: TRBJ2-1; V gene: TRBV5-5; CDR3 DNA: TGTGCCAGCAGCGTGACAGTGTACAATGAGCAGTTCTTC; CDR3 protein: CASSVTVYNEQFF
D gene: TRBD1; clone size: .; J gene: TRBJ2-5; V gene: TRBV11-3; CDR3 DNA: TGTGCCAGCAGCCAGGGACAGGGGAGTCAAGAGACCCAGTACTTC; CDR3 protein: CASSQGQGSQETQYF
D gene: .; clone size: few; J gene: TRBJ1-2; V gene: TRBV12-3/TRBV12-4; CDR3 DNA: TGTGCCAGCACCCCCCGCCGGGAAGCTAACTATGGCTACACCTTC; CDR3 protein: CASTPRREANYGYTF
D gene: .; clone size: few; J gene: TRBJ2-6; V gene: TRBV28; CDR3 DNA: TGTGCCAGCAGTTTTTCCGTCAGACTCTCTGGGGCCAACGTCCTGACTTTC; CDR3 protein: CASSFSVRLSGANVLTF
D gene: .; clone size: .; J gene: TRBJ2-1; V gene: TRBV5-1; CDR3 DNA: TGCGCCAGCAGCTTGGAGGGGCAAGGACAAAACAATGAGCAGTTCTTC; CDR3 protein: CASSLEGQGQNNEQFF
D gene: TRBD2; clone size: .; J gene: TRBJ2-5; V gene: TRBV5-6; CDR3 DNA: TGTGCCAGCAGCTACCGACTAGCGGACCTTCTGGGAACAAAAGAGACCCAGTACTTC; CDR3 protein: CASSYRLADLLGTKETQYF
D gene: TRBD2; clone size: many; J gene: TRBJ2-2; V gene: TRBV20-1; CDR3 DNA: TGCAGTGCTAGTACTAGCGGGAGGGCCAGAAGCGGGGAGCTGTTTTTT; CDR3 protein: CSASTSGRARSGELFF
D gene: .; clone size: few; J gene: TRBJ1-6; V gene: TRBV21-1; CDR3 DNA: TGTGCCAGCAGCAATGCCCAGGGGGTTTCACCCCTCCACTTT; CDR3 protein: CASSNAQGVSPLHF
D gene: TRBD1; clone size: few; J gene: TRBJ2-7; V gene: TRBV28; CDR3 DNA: TGTGCCAGCAACGACAGGGGGAGGTACGAGCAGTACTTC; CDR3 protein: CASNDRGRYEQYF
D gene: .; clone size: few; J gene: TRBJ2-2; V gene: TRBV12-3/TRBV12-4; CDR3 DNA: TGTGCCAGCAGTTCATTAAGACTCGGGGAGCTGTTTTTT; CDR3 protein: CASSSLRLGELFF
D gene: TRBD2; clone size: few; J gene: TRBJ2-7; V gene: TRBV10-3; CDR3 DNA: TGTGCCATCAGTCCTAGCGGGAGGGTAAACGAGCAGTACTTC; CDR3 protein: CAISPSGRVNEQYF
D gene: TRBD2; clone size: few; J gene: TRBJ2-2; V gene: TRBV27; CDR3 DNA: TGTGCCAGCAGTTTAGGATTAGGGGGGACTAGCGGGACCGGGGAGCTGTTTTTT; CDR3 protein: CASSLGLGGTSGTGELFF
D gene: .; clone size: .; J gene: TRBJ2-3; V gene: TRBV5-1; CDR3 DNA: TGCGCCAGCAGCTCATTCGAAGAGGGAACGCAGTATTTT; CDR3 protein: CASSSFEEGTQYF
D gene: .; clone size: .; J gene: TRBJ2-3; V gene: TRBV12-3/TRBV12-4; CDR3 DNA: TGTGCCAGCAGACGTATAGAGTCAGATACGCAGTATTTT; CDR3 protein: CASRRIESDTQYF
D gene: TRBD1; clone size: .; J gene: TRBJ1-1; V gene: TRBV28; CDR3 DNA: TGTGCCAGCAGTCCCCCAGGGGGGAGGAGGAGTGAAGCTTTCTTT; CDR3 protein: CASSPPGGRRSEAFF
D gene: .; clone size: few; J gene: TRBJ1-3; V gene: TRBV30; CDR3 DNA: TGTGCCTGGAGTCCCAGGGGCTTCTCTGGAAACACCATATATTTT; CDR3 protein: CAWSPRGFSGNTIYF
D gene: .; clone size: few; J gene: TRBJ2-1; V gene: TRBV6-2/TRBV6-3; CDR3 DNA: TGTGCCAGCAGTTGGGGACCTGGCAATGAGCAGTTCTTC; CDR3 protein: CASSWGPGNEQFF